These 30 T cell receptor beta chains originate from one sample sequenced in a study of cytomegalovirus exposure and HLA in healthy donors (dated by TCRdb to about 2017). The method behind the library was the immunoSEQ multiplex PCR assay. For the multiplex PCR, a mixture combining 60 forward primers for TCR Vbeta segments and 13 reverse primers for TCR Jbeta segments was used. TCRdb took this table from immuneACCESS and kept in-frame rearrangements with V and J called. Such tables lack part of the clones; where checked against another copy, unresolved V genes explain under half of the gap, and the rest is unexplained. The sample data list 130,000 to 150,000 clones, and 55% to 80% of these were observed just once. The ten largest clones capture over 1% of the sample. The sample taken for sequencing was PBMCs. These receptors were taken from a woman between 40 and 55 years old in good health and CMV-seronegative.

In DNA form, the CDR3 reads TGTGCCAGCAGCTTACACAGGGAAAGCACTGAAGCTTTCTTT. It is translated as CASSLHRESTEAFF. This rearrangement joins TRBV7-2 to TRBJ1-1, with TRBD1 as a possible D gene (6 bases). Germline assignment: CDR1 SGHTA and CDR2 FQGNSA. The CDR3 sequence is 14 residues long. V was pared by 2 bases and J by 4 bases, with 11 bases between.

This chain joins TRBV6-5 and TRBJ2-2; tentatively, D is TRBD2 (6 bases). The germline V gene encodes CDR1 MNHEY and CDR2 SVGAGI. Trimming pared 2 bases from V and 4 bases from J, leaving 8 bases between. The CDR3 covers 14 residues. CDR3 sequence (DNA): TGTGCCAGCAGTTACAGGAGGGCCACCGGGGAGCTGTTTTTT. This codes for CASSYRRATGELFF.

The rearrangement uses TRBV4-1 and TRBJ2-3; the match to TRBD2 covers 10 bases. V was pared by 4 bases and J by 6 bases, with 13 bases of the junction left unmatched. The length of the CDR3 is 17 residues. Germline CDR1 is MGHRA and CDR2 is YSYEKL. The CDR3 sequence is CASSRHTSGVESDTQYF. The CDR3 region has the DNA TGCGCCAGCAGCCGTCATACTAGCGGGGTAGAGAGCGATACGCAGTATTTT.

A word on this clone: Mismatch with germline at one junction end may stem from a read error. This chain links TRBV15 with TRBJ1-2; D gene unclear. CDR3 length: 14 amino acids. Germline CDR1 LNHNV, CDR2 YYDKDF (reference sequence). CDR3 nucleotide sequence: TGTGCCACCAGCCCCTCCAGGCCCCTCTATGGCTGCACCTTC. The encoded protein is CATSPSRPLYGCTF. Using reference TRBV15 and TRBJ1-2 for the parts outside the CDR3, the full variable domain is DAMVIQNPRYQVTQFGKPVTLSCSQTLNHNVMYWYQQKSSQAPKLLFHYYDKDFNNEADTPDNFQSRRPNTSFCFLDIRSPGLGDTAMYLCATSPSRPLYGCTFGSGTRLTVV.

The chain recombines TRBV18 with TRBJ2-7; 10 bases are shared with TRBD2. Looked up from germline, CDR1 is KGHSH and CDR2 is LQKENI. The CDR3 totals 16 residues. V was pared by 0 bases and J by 4 bases, with 6 bases of the junction left unmatched. For the CDR3, the DNA is TGTGCCAGCTCACCACCACAGCGGGGGGGCCAGTACGAGCAGTACTTC. Its translation is CASSPPQRGGQYEQYF.

This clone was found a few times. The CDR3 DNA is TGCGCCAGCAGCGCATGGAGGCGGAGCAACTATGGCTACACCTTC. Encoded protein: CASSAWRRSNYGYTF. This sequence joins TRBV5-1 and TRBJ1-2; no reliable D call. Germline V lookup: CDR1 SGHRS, CDR2 YFSETQ. This CDR3 is 15 amino acids long. The ends were cut back, 4 bases at V and 2 bases at J, with 15 bases in the middle.

J is TRBJ2-5 and V is TRBV4-1; 9 bases are shared with TRBD2. CDR1 and CDR2 from the germline V gene are MGHRA and YSYEKL. The CDR3 contains 20 residues. V was clipped by 0 bases and J by 2 bases; unmatched bases: 16. For the CDR3, the DNA is TGCGCCAGCAGCCAAGAGGGTCAGGTGGCTAGCGGGGATGATCAAGAGACCCAGTACTTC. It is translated as CASSQEGQVASGDDQETQYF.

In this sample, this clone turned up a few times. The V call is TRBV6-5, the J call TRBJ1-2; tentatively, D is TRBD1 (5 bases). The CDR3 runs to 12 residues. Trimming removed 3 bases from V and 8 bases from J, with 10 bases in between. Germline assignment: CDR1 MNHEY and CDR2 SVGAGI. CDR3 loop: CASSYTGMGYTF. Written as DNA, the CDR3 is TGTGCCAGCAGTTATACAGGAATGGGCTACACCTTC.

The chain employs TRBV6-1 and TRBJ2-3; 8 bases fit TRBD1. In germline, CDR1 is MNHNS, CDR2 SASEGT. Trimming at V came to 2 bases and at J to 6 bases, leaving 10 bases not matched to a gene. The CDR3 sequence is 16 residues long. CDR3 nucleotide sequence: TGTGCCAGCAGTGAATTAGGGGACAGGACCAGCGATACGCAGTATTTT. Translating gives CASSELGDRTSDTQYF.

The chain has TRBV9 and TRBJ1-2; TRBD1 aligns across 11 bases. Germline loops: CDR1 SGDLS, CDR2 YYNGEE. CDR3 length: 14 amino acids. V dropped 3 bases and J dropped 8; count of bases not matched to a gene: 6. The CDR3 protein is CASSGGQGAYGYTF. CDR3 in DNA: TGTGCCAGCAGCGGTGGACAGGGGGCTTACGGCTACACCTTC.

This rearrangement joins TRBV5-1 to TRBJ2-2, with 7 nucleotides matching TRBD2. Germline V gene sequence: CDR1 SGHRS, CDR2 YFSETQ. After removal of 2 bases from V and 6 bases from J, the junction contained 1 base not matched to a gene. The CDR3 is 13 residues long. The CDR3 loop is CASSFRGAGELFF. The CDR3 region has the DNA TGCGCCAGCAGCTTCCGGGGGGCCGGGGAGCTGTTTTTT.

The V and J genes are TRBV28 and TRBJ1-2; 7 bases agree with TRBD1. The germline gives CDR1 MDHEN, CDR2 SYDVKM. The CDR3 extends over 16 amino acids. The trim removed 3 bases at V and 1 base at J, leaving 8 bases unmatched. The CDR3 sequence: CASSFPLGDSNYGYTF. The CDR3 DNA reads TGTGCCAGCAGTTTCCCCCTGGGGGACAGTAACTATGGCTACACCTTC.

The chain links TRBV10-3 to TRBJ1-1; D is unclear. Trimming removed 4 bases at V and 4 bases at J, with 16 bases between. This CDR3 spans 15 amino acids. Germline V gene lookup returns CDR1 ENHRY and CDR2 SYGVKD. CDR3 nucleotide sequence: TGTGCCATCAGTGGTGCTAGCCGCGGGAGCACTGAAGCTTTCTTT. Its protein product is CAISGASRGSTEAFF.

The chain carries TRBV6-5 and TRBJ2-3; possible D gene TRBD2, 6 bases. The CDR3 spans 13 residues. Germline-derived CDR1 and CDR2 are MNHEY and SVGAGI. Trimming stripped 11 bases from V and 0 bases from J, with 12 bases between. CDR3 loop: CAGGSPSTDTQYF. The CDR3 DNA follows: TGTGCCGGGGGGTCTCCTAGCACAGATACGCAGTATTTT.

The chain employs TRBV7-2 and TRBJ2-3; D is perhaps TRBD2 (6 bases). The CDR3 is made up of 16 amino acids. The V end was cut by 0 bases, the J end by 2 bases, with 12 bases between. The germline V gene has CDR1 SGHTA and CDR2 FQGNSA. The CDR3 sequence: CASSLAGGVITDTQYF. The CDR3 DNA is TGTGCCAGCAGCTTAGCGGGCGGGGTTATCACAGATACGCAGTATTTT.

V is TRBV11-2 and J is TRBJ2-3; 9 nucleotides align to TRBD2. The CDR3 is 16 amino acids. In germline, CDR1 is SGHAT, CDR2 FQNNGV. The trim removed 10 bases at V and 3 bases at J, leaving 14 bases unmatched. CDR3: CAIRRGGAGGTDTQYF. CDR3 nucleotides: TGTGCCATCCGCCGAGGTGGAGCGGGGGGTACAGATACGCAGTATTTT.

The chain links TRBV9 to TRBJ2-2, with 8 bases aligning to TRBD2. Germline CDR1 is SGDLS and CDR2 is YYNGEE. This CDR3 comprises 15 residues. The V gene end was trimmed by 0 bases and the J gene end by 5 bases; junction bases not matched to a gene: 3. CDR3 protein: CASSVGGGLTGELFF. The CDR3 DNA follows: TGTGCCAGCAGCGTAGGCGGGGGGCTGACCGGGGAGCTGTTTTTT.

The chain employs TRBV2 and TRBJ2-3, with D possibly matching TRBD2 (7 bases). Per the germline V gene, CDR1 is SNHLY and CDR2 is FYNNEI. Trimming shortened V by 8 bases and J by 5 bases, and 14 bases separated the two germline ends. CDR3 size: 13 residues. DNA for the CDR3: TGTGCCAGCGCGGGGGCAATGGGAGATACGCAGTATTTT. Translation: CASAGAMGDTQYF.

This chain connects TRBV6-6 to TRBJ1-6, with a tentative D call TRBD1 (5 bases). V gave up 7 bases and J gave up 13 bases, with 23 bases separating them. The CDR3 runs to 15 residues. The germline CDR1 and CDR2 sequences are MNHNY and SVGAGI (reference sequence). CDR3 residues: CASTPLGGDRAPLHF. The CDR3 nucleotides read TGTGCCAGCACTCCTCTCGGGGGGGATCGAGCGCCCCTCCACTTT.

DNA of the CDR3: TGTGCCAGCAGTTACCCCCCAGGGAATAGCAATCAGCCCCAGCATTTT. It specifies CASSYPPGNSNQPQHF. J is TRBJ1-5 and V is TRBV6-6; weak D call: TRBD1 (5 bases). Trimming cost V 2 bases and J 0 bases, with 11 bases left between them. This CDR3 has 16 amino acids. Germline V gene sequence: CDR1 MNHNY, CDR2 SVGAGI (reference sequence).

This clone was recorded a few times. V is TRBV6-5 and J is TRBJ2-1; D ambiguous. The CDR3 loop spans 13 amino acids. With 1 base removed from V and 8 bases from J, the gap between germline ends came to 9 bases. Germline V gives CDR1 MNHEY, CDR2 SVGAGI. The CDR3 here is CASSYYDGDEQFF. DNA of the CDR3: TGTGCCAGCAGTTACTACGACGGAGATGAGCAGTTCTTC.

The chain links TRBV28 to TRBJ1-1; 7 nucleotides line up with TRBD1. Unmatched junction bases numbered 7, after V lost 4 bases and J lost 11 bases. The CDR3 has 12 amino acids. Germline CDR1 MDHEN, CDR2 SYDVKM. CDR3 sequence: CASSSTGVAAFF. Here the CDR3 DNA reads TGTGCCAGCAGTTCCACAGGGGTTGCGGCTTTCTTT.

This clone has just one count. The chain employs TRBV4-2 and TRBJ1-2; possibly TRBD1 for D (6 bases). Germline CDR1 reads LGHNA; CDR2 reads YNFKEQ. The germline V and J ends were trimmed by 4 bases and 5 bases, with 14 bases remaining between them. The CDR3 covers 14 residues. The CDR3 region has the DNA TGTGCCAGCAGCCCCAACCCAGGGGAGTATGGCTACACCTTC. As protein: CASSPNPGEYGYTF.

CDR3 residues: CASSLELVGALGYTF. The CDR3 DNA sequence: TGTGCCAGCAGCCTCGAATTGGTGGGGGCTTTGGGCTACACCTTC. The V call is TRBV28, the J call TRBJ1-2; D may be TRBD1 (6 bases). The CDR3 loop spans 15 amino acids. The germline CDR1 and CDR2 sequences are MDHEN and SYDVKM. Trimming removed 6 bases from V and 8 bases from J, with 22 bases in between.

J is TRBJ1-6 and V is TRBV14; D call uncertain. CDR1 and CDR2 from the germline V gene are SGHDN and FVKESK. Trimming removed 0 bases at V and 7 bases at J, with 7 bases between. This CDR3 has 14 amino acids. The CDR3 region is CASSQDGRNSPLHF. CDR3 DNA sequence: TGTGCCAGCAGCCAAGATGGGAGGAATTCACCCCTCCACTTT.

This clone appeared a few times. The chain is built from TRBV2 and TRBJ1-2, with 9 bases matching TRBD1. The germline CDR1 and CDR2 sequences are SNHLY and FYNNEI. V shed 1 base and J 3 bases; nucleotides not matched to a gene: 0. The CDR3 has 14 amino acids. CDR3 sequence (DNA): TGTGCCAGCAGTGAAGGGACAGGGGACTATGGCTACACCTTC. This translates into CASSEGTGDYGYTF.

V gene TRBV27 combines with J gene TRBJ1-2; possibly TRBD1 for D (6 bases). The CDR3 covers 16 residues. Per germline, CDR1 MNHEY and CDR2 SMNVEV (reference sequence). V lost 3 bases and J 5 bases, leaving 19 bases between the germline ends. CDR3 sequence reads: CASSFYALGQQYGYTF. CDR3 sequence (DNA): TGTGCCAGCAGTTTCTATGCCCTTGGACAGCAGTATGGCTACACCTTC.

V gene TRBV29-1 combines with J gene TRBJ2-5; D is perhaps TRBD1 (5 bases). The J call may be mistaken, given a closer DNA end match to TRBJ2-7. Germline CDR1 SQVTM, CDR2 ANQGSEA. The CDR3 contains 17 residues. For the CDR3, the DNA is TGCAGCGTCCAGGGTTCTGCAATTCAGGGTAGTTTCTACGAGCAGTACTTC. This translates into CSVQGSAIQGSFYEQYF.

This clone was picked up a small number of times. The J gene is TRBJ2-7, the V gene TRBV5-6; D is unclear. Trimming pared 0 bases from V and 7 bases from J, leaving 8 bases between. Germline-derived CDR1 and CDR2 are SGHDT and YYEEEE. The CDR3 is made up of 12 amino acids. The CDR3, as DNA: TGTGCCAGCAGCTTGGCGGTCGGGGAGCAGTACTTC. Protein: CASSLAVGEQYF.

This clone was seen a few times. The chain joins TRBV4-1 to TRBJ1-6; TRBD1 aligns across 9 bases. The CDR3 runs to 16 residues. Germline trimming cut 3 bases from V and 10 bases from J; bases unmatched to any gene: 10. Looked up from germline, CDR1 is MGHRA and CDR2 is YSYEKL. The CDR3 DNA follows: TGCGCCAGCAGCCAGTCATATACAGGGGGCGGCTCACCCCTCCACTTT. Encoded protein: CASSQSYTGGGSPLHF.